This TCR beta chain was captured in a study of cytomegalovirus exposure and HLA in healthy donors. CDR3 length: 12 amino acids. Germline V gene sequence: CDR1 SNHLY, CDR2 FYNNEI. The PCR contained 60 Vbeta and 13 Jbeta primers. Assay used: immunoSEQ multiplex PCR; TCRdb lists only in-frame clones, some missing. The sample shows tens of thousands of clones, roughly 80% of them seen only once. A remark on this clone: Sequence at one end of the junction differs from germline and may be a read error.

V is TRBV2 and J is TRBJ1-4; 7 bases map to TRBD1. This receptor was taken from a man aged 45 to 65 in good health and CMV-seropositive. Sequences were obtained from PBMCs. CDR3 loop: CASSELPGQSDF. CDR3 nucleotide sequence: TGTGCCAGCAGTGAACTTCCGGGACAGAGTGATTTT.